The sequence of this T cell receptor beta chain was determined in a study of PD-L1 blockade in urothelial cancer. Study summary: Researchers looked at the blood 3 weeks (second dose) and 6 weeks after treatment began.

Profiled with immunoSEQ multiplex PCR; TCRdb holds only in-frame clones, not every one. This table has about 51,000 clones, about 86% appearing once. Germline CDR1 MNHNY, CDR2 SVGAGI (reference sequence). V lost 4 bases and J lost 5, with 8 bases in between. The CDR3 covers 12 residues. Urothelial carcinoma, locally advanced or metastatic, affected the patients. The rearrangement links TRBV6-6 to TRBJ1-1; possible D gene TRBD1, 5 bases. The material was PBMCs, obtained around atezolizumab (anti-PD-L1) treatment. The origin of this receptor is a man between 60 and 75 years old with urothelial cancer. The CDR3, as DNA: TGTGCCAGCAGTTCAGGGTTAACTGAAGCTTTCTTT. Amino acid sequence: CASSSGLTEAFF.